One and the same sample provided the 31 T cell receptor beta chains below, sequenced in a study of T cells expressing NK-cell markers. TCRdb re-called the 5' RACE reads, yielding one record per CDR3 amino acid sequence without DNA. The sample table includes 550,000 to 600,000 distinct CDR3 sequences. The sequencing input was blood T cells: a sorted CD56 or NKG2C T cell subset, CD4+ or CD8+ T cells, or bulk PBMC T cells (not recorded which). Receptor source: a man between 18 and 35 years old in good health.

V gene TRBV10-3 combines with J gene TRBJ1-2; TCRdb indicates TRBD1, and absent DNA this call remains unverified. Germline CDR1 and CDR2: ENHRY and SYGVKD. The CDR3 covers 14 residues. The CDR3: CAISGQGINYGYTF.

The V call is TRBV6-2 or TRBV6-3, the J call TRBJ2-5; without DNA, the TCRdb call of TRBD2 cannot be checked. Germline CDR1 is MNHEY and CDR2 is SVGEGT. This CDR3 is 17 amino acids long. CDR3 sequence reads: CASSYTAGPAGQETQYF.

V is TRBV20-1 and J is TRBJ2-3; TCRdb returns TRBD1, unconfirmable since there is no DNA. This CDR3 contains 16 residues. Germline values: CDR1 DFQATT, CDR2 SNEGSKA (reference sequence). CDR3 protein: CSARRIGPLRGDTQYF.

The rearrangement links TRBV27 to TRBJ2-7; the TCRdb call, TRBD2, lacks DNA for checking. CDR3 length: 15 amino acids. The germline V gene has CDR1 MNHEY and CDR2 SMNVEV (reference sequence). CDR3 region: CASSSGLAGGYEQYF.

The gene calls are TRBV7-2 and TRBJ1-5. Germline assignment: CDR1 SGHTA and CDR2 FQGNSA. This CDR3 spans 15 amino acids. The CDR3 spells CASSLRQGPPQPQHF.

CDR3 amino acids: CASTQGFANTGELFF. The gene calls are TRBV5-1 and TRBJ2-2. Germline lookup yields CDR1 SGHRS and CDR2 YFSETQ. This CDR3 spans 15 amino acids.

V gene TRBV29-1 combines with J gene TRBJ2-5; the TCRdb call, TRBD1, lacks DNA for checking. Germline CDR1 reads SQVTM; CDR2 reads ANQGSEA. CDR3 length: 13 residues. The CDR3 sequence: CSVEVGPQETQYF.

The J gene is TRBJ2-7, the V gene TRBV15; TCRdb selects TRBD1, and the lack of DNA leaves this call unchecked. The germline V gene encodes CDR1 LNHNV and CDR2 YYDKDF (reference sequence). This CDR3 has 11 amino acids. CDR3 sequence reads: CATSSGGEQYF.

The chain recombines TRBV4-3 with TRBJ1-1. There are 16 residues in the CDR3. Germline CDR1 reads LGHNA; CDR2 reads YSLEER. This CDR3 is CASSQTKDGVNTEAFF.

CDR3 sequence: CASSRQGLDSPLHF. This chain joins TRBV6-1 and TRBJ1-6; TCRdb outputs TRBD1, but without DNA this stays unchecked. Germline lookup yields CDR1 MNHNS and CDR2 SASEGT. The CDR3 length is 14 residues.

The chain links TRBV9 to TRBJ2-7. Germline V lookup: CDR1 SGDLS, CDR2 YYNGEE. The CDR3 is made up of 14 amino acids. The CDR3: CASSGNRDSYEQYF.

This chain uses TRBV29-1 with TRBJ2-1; TCRdb's assignment of TRBD2 cannot be checked, as there is no DNA. The germline V gene encodes CDR1 SQVTM and CDR2 ANQGSEA. The CDR3 length is 12 residues. The CDR3 here is CSVFGLGEEQFF.

This chain links TRBV4-1 with TRBJ2-1; lacking DNA, the TRBD1 call made by TCRdb goes unchecked. Germline V lookup: CDR1 MGHRA, CDR2 YSYEKL. This CDR3 is 14 amino acids long. Here the CDR3 reads CASSQDQQANEQFF.

The chain joins TRBV12-3 or TRBV12-4 to TRBJ2-5. This CDR3 region has 15 residues. Here the CDR3 reads CASSLGATRFETQYF.

The chain is built from TRBV27 and TRBJ1-5. The germline V gene encodes CDR1 MNHEY and CDR2 SMNVEV (reference sequence). The length of the CDR3 is 15 residues. CDR3 sequence: CASSSHGFSNQPQHF.

The CDR3 sequence: CASSVAGLVRDEQFF. The chain recombines TRBV9 with TRBJ2-1; there is no DNA to check the TCRdb D call of TRBD2. This CDR3 has 15 residues. Germline V lookup: CDR1 SGDLS, CDR2 YYNGEE. Full variable domain (missing parts from reference TRBV9 and TRBJ2-1): DSGVTQTPKHLITATGQRVTLRCSPRSGDLSVYWYQQSLDQGLQFLIQYYNGEERAKGNILERFSAQQFPDLHSELNLSSLELGDSALYFCASSVAGLVRDEQFFGPGTRLTVL.

The chain recombines TRBV29-1 with TRBJ2-7; TCRdb proposes TRBD1, but this gene call is untestable without DNA. Per the germline V gene, CDR1 is SQVTM and CDR2 is ANQGSEA. The CDR3 totals 11 residues. The CDR3 here is CSVVRGGEQYF.

The chain carries TRBV2 and TRBJ2-2; TCRdb returns TRBD2, unconfirmable since there is no DNA. The CDR3 length is 14 residues. CDR1 and CDR2 from the germline V gene are SNHLY and FYNNEI. The CDR3 protein is CASLAGWNTGELFF.

J is TRBJ2-3 and V is TRBV12-3 or TRBV12-4; TCRdb returns TRBD2, unconfirmable since there is no DNA. This CDR3 comprises 16 residues. Here the CDR3 reads CASNHFQGPSTDTQYF.

The chain recombines TRBV9 with TRBJ2-7; the D call of TRBD1 rests on TCRdb alone, since no DNA is present to check it. Germline V gives CDR1 SGDLS, CDR2 YYNGEE. CDR3 length: 14 residues. The CDR3 spells CASSVGGLSYEQYF.

The rearrangement links TRBV5-6 to TRBJ2-1. This CDR3 has 12 amino acids. Germline assignment: CDR1 SGHDT and CDR2 YYEEEE. The CDR3 region is CASSPLEGEQFF.

The chain couples TRBV28 to TRBJ2-7; TCRdb lists TRBD1, though no DNA is available to test this call. Germline values: CDR1 MDHEN, CDR2 SYDVKM. This CDR3 is built from 13 residues. Here the CDR3 reads CASSPRVSLEQYF.

This chain connects TRBV12-3 or TRBV12-4 to TRBJ2-1; the TCRdb call, TRBD2, lacks DNA for checking. The CDR3 length is 19 residues. CDR3 sequence: CASRAGLAGGPAYRNEQFF.

V gene TRBV6-1 combines with J gene TRBJ2-3; TCRdb calls TRBD2, which cannot be checked without DNA. The germline gives CDR1 MNHNS, CDR2 SASEGT. The CDR3 is made up of 16 amino acids. This chain's CDR3 is CASREITSGTTDTQYF.

The chain joins TRBV29-1 to TRBJ2-7; the TCRdb D gene call, TRBD1, has no DNA to confirm it. The CDR3 length is 13 residues. Germline V gene lookup returns CDR1 SQVTM and CDR2 ANQGSEA. CDR3: CSAGGTGAYEQYF.

The gene calls are TRBV4-1 and TRBJ1-1; TCRdb's D gene call, TRBD1, goes unchecked for lack of DNA. The CDR3 contains 16 residues. Per the germline V gene, CDR1 is MGHRA and CDR2 is YSYEKL. CDR3 in amino acids: CASSLTGTGGRTEAFF.

The gene calls are TRBV15 and TRBJ1-4; the TCRdb D gene call, TRBD1, has no DNA to confirm it. Germline V gene data show CDR1 as LNHNV and CDR2 as YYDKDF (reference sequence). The CDR3 sequence is 16 residues long. The CDR3 here is CATSSRDRGTNEKLFF.

This chain links TRBV5-1 with TRBJ1-4; the D call of TRBD1 rests on TCRdb alone, since no DNA is present to check it. CDR3 size: 15 residues. CDR1 and CDR2 from the germline V gene are SGHRS and YFSETQ. CDR3 in amino acids: CASSPGQGRLEKLFF.

The chain has TRBV30 and TRBJ2-1; absent DNA, TCRdb's TRBD2 call cannot be checked. Germline CDR1 reads GTSNPN; CDR2 reads SVGIG (reference sequence). The length of the CDR3 is 13 residues. The CDR3 here is CAWGLALVNEQFF.

The rearrangement joins TRBV7-6 to TRBJ2-3; TCRdb's assignment of TRBD2 cannot be checked, as there is no DNA. This CDR3 spans 15 amino acids. Germline loops: CDR1 SGHVS, CDR2 FNYEAQ. The CDR3 sequence: CASSPTGTLENTQYF.

The chain recombines TRBV7-3 with TRBJ2-1; no DNA is available, so the TRBD1 call from TCRdb remains unchecked. Germline V lookup: CDR1 SGHTA, CDR2 FQGTGA. This CDR3 region has 17 residues. The CDR3 protein is CASSPRQPGQGIAEQFF.